This T cell receptor beta chain comes out of a study of shared clonotypes between healthy human individuals. Study-wide results and caveats: Naive subsets generally exceeded memory subsets in estimated richness. An expected dependence of interdonor clonotype sharing on sequencing depth was noted.

TCRdb's copy holds only in-frame clones and misses some; the assay was immunoSEQ multiplex PCR. Among over a million clones listed, about 96% were seen once. Concerning this clone: The antigen remains undetermined.

The CDR3 extends over 14 amino acids. Trimming removed 3 bases from V and 4 bases from J, with 13 bases in between. Germline V gene sequence: CDR1 SGHNT, CDR2 YENEEA. V usage is TRBV11-3 and J usage is TRBJ2-7; perhaps TRBD2 as D (5 bases). The clonotype was recovered from a man aged 30 to 45 in good health. The sequencing sample was made of naive CD4+ T cells sorted from blood. Subset meaning: CD45RA+ positively selected. The CDR3 reads CASSFFEGGYEQYF. The CDR3, as DNA: TGTGCCAGCAGCTTTTTTGAGGGTGGATACGAGCAGTACTTC.